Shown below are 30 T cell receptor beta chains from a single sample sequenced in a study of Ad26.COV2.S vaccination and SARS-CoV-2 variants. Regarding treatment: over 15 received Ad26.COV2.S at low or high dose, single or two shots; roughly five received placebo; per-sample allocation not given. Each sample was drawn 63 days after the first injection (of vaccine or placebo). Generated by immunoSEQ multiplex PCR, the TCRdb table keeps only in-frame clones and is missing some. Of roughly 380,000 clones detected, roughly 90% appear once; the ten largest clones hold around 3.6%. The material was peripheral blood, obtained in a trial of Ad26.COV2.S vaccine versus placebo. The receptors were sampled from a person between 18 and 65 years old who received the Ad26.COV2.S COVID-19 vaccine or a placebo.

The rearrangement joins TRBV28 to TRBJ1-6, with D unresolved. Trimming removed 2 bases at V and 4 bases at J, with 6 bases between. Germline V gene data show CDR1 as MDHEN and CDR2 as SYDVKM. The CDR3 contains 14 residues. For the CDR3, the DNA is TGTGCCAGCAGTTTAGTGTTGTATAATTCACCCCTCCACTTT. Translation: CASSLVLYNSPLHF.

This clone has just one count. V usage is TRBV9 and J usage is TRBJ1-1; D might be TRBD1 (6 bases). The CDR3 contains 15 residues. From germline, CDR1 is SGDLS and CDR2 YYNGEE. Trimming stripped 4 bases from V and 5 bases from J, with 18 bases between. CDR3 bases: TGTGCCAGCAGCCCCTCGGGGACATCTGGGACTGAAGCTTTCTTT. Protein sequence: CASSPSGTSGTEAFF.

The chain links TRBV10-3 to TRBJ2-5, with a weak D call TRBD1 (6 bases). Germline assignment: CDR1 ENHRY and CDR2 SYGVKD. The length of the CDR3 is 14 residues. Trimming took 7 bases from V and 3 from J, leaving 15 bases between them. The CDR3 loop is CAIKTGQPEETQYF. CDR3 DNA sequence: TGTGCCATCAAAACCGGACAGCCTGAAGAGACCCAGTACTTC.

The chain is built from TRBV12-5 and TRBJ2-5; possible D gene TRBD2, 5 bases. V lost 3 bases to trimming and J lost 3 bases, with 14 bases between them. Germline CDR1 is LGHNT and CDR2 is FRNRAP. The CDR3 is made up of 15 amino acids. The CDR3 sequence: CASGFGVGLEETQYF. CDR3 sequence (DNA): TGTGCTAGTGGTTTCGGGGTGGGGTTAGAAGAGACCCAGTACTTC.

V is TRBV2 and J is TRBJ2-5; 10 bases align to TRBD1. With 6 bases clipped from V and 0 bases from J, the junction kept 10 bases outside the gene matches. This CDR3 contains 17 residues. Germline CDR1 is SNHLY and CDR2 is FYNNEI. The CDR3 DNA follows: TGTGCCAGCAGGGCCCCCCCGGGACAGGGGTACCAAGAGACCCAGTACTTC. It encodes CASRAPPGQGYQETQYF.

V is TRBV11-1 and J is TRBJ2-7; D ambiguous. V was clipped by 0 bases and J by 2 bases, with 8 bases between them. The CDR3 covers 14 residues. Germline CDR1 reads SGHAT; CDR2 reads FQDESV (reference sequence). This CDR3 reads CASSLAPATYEQYF. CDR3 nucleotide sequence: TGTGCCAGCAGCTTAGCTCCAGCTACCTACGAGCAGTACTTC.

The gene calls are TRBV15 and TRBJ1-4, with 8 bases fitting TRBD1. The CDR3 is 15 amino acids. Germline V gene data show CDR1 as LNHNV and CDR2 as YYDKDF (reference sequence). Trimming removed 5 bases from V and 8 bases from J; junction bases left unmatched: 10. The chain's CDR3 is CATSGQTGVGEKLFF. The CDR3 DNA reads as TGTGCCACCAGCGGGCAGACAGGGGTGGGCGAAAAACTGTTTTTT.

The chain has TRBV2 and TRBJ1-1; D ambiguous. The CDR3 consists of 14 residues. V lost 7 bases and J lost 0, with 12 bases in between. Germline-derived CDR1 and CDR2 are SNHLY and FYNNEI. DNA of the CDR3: TGTGCCAGCATGAGAGAGGGTTTGAACACTGAAGCTTTCTTT. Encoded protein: CASMREGLNTEAFF.

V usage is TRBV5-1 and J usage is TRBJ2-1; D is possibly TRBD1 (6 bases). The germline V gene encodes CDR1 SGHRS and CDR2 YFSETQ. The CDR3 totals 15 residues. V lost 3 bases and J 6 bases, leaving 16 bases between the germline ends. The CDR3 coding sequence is TGCGCCAGCAGCTGGGGAACAGGGATGGGCAATGAGCAGTTCTTC. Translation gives CASSWGTGMGNEQFF.

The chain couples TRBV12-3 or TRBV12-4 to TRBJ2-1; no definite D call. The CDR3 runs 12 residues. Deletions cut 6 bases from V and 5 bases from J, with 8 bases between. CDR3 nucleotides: TGTGCCAGCAGCTCGAGGAACAATGAGCAGTTCTTC. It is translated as CASSSRNNEQFF.

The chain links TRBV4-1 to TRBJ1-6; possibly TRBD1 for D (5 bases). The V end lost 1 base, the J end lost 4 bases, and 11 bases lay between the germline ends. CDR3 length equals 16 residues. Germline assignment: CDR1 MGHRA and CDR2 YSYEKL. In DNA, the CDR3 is TGCGCCAGCAGCCAAGTTCCCAGGGCATATAATTCACCCCTCCACTTT. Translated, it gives CASSQVPRAYNSPLHF.

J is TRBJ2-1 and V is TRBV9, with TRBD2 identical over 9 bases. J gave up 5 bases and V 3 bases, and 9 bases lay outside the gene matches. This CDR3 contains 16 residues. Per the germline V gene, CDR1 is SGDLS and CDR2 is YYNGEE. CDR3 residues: CASSARAGGIDNEQFF. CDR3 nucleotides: TGTGCCAGCAGCGCGAGGGCGGGGGGGATCGACAATGAGCAGTTCTTC. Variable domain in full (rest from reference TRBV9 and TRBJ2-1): DSGVTQTPKHLITATGQRVTLRCSPRSGDLSVYWYQQSLDQGLQFLIQYYNGEERAKGNILERFSAQQFPDLHSELNLSSLELGDSALYFCASSARAGGIDNEQFFGPGTRLTVL.

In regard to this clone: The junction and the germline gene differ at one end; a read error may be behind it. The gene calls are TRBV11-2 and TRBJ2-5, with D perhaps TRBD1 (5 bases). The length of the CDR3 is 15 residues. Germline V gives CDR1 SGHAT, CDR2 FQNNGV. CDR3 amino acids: CASSGSTVFSESQYF. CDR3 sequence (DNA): TGTGCCAGCAGCGGGTCGACAGTGTTTTCAGAGTCCCAGTACTTC.

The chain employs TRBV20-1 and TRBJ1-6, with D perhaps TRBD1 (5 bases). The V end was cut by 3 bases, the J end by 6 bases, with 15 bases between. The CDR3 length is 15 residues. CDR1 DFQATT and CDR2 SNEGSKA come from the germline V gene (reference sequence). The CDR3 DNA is TGCAGTGCTAGTCGGGGCCCGGAGGCTAATTCACCCCTCCACTTT. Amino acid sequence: CSASRGPEANSPLHF.

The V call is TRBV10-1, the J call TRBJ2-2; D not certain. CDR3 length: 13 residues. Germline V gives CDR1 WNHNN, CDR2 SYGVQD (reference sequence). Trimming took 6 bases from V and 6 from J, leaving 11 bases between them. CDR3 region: CASRGHLSGELFF. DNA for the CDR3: TGCGCCAGCAGAGGGCATTTATCCGGGGAGCTGTTTTTT.

CDR3 protein: CASRGPGSTNYGYTF. The CDR3 region has the DNA TGTGCCAGCAGGGGGCCGGGGTCGACTAACTATGGCTACACCTTC. The rearrangement joins TRBV5-4 to TRBJ1-2; D is possibly TRBD1 (5 bases). Trimming took off 5 bases at V and 0 bases at J, with 14 bases between the two ends. This CDR3 is built from 15 residues. CDR1 is SGHNT and CDR2 is YYREEE in the germline V gene (reference sequence).

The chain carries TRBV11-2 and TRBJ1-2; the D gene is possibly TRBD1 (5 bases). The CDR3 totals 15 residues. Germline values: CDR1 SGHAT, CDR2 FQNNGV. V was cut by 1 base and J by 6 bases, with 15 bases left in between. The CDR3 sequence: CASSLVTGLRNGYTF. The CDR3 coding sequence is TGTGCCAGCAGCTTAGTTACAGGATTGAGGAATGGCTACACCTTC.

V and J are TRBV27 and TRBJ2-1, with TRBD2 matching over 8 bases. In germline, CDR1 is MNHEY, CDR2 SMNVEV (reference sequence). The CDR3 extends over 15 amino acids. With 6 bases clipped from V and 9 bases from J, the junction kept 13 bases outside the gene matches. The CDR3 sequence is CASSAGTRSFGEQFF. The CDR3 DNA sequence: TGTGCCAGCAGCGCCGGGACTAGGTCGTTCGGTGAGCAGTTCTTC.

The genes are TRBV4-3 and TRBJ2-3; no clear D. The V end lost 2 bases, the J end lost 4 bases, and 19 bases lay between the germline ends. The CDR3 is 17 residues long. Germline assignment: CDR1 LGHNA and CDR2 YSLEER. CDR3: CASSQSPAIAGPDTQYF. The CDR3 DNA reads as TGCGCCAGCAGCCAATCACCGGCCATCGCAGGCCCAGATACGCAGTATTTT.

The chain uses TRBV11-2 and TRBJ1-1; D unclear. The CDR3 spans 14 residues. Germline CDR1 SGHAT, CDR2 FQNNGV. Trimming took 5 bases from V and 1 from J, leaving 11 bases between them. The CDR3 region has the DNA TGTGCCAGCAGCACAAACTACAAGAACACTGAAGCTTTCTTT. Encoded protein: CASSTNYKNTEAFF.

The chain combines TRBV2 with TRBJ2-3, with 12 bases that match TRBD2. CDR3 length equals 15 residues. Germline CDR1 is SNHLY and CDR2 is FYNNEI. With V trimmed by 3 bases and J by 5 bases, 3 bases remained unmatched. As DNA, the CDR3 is TGTGCCAGCAGTGACACTAGCGGGGGGAGAGATACGCAGTATTTT. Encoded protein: CASSDTSGGRDTQYF.

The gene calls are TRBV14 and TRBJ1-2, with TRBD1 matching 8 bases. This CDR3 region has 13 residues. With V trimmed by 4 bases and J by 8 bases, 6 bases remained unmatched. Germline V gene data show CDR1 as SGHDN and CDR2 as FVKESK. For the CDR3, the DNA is TGTGCCAGCAGCCTAGGACAGGGAAGAGGCTACACCTTC. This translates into CASSLGQGRGYTF.

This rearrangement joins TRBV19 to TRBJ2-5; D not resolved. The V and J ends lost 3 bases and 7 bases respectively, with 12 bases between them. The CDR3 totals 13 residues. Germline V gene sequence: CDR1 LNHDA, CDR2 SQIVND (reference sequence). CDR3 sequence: CASSISSSVTQYF. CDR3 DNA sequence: TGTGCCAGTAGTATCTCAAGTTCAGTGACCCAGTACTTC.

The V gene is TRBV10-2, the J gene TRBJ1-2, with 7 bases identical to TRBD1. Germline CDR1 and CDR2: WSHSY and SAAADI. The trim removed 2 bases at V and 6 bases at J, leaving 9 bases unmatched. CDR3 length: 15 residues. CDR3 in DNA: TGCGCCAGCAGTGAGATGATAGGGGGCTTGGATGGCTACACCTTC. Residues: CASSEMIGGLDGYTF.

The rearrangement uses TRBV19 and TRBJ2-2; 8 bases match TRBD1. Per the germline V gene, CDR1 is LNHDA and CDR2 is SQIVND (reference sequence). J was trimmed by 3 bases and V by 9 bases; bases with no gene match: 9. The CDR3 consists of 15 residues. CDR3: CASSSTGVDTGELFF. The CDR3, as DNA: TGTGCCAGCTCCTCGACAGGGGTTGACACCGGGGAGCTGTTTTTT.

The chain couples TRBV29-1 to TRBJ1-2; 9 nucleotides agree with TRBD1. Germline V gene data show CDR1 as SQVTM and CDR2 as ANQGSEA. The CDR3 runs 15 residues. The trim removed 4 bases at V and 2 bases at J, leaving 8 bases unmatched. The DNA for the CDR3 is TGCAGCGTTGCCGGGACAGGGTCCGCAAACTATGGCTACACCTTC. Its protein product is CSVAGTGSANYGYTF.

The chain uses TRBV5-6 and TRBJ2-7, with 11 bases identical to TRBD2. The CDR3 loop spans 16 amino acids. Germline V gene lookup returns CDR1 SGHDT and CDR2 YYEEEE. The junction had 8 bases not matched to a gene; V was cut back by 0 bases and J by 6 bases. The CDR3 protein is CASSLVGSGGASEQYF. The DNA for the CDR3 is TGTGCCAGCAGCTTGGTTGGTAGCGGGGGGGCTAGCGAGCAGTACTTC.

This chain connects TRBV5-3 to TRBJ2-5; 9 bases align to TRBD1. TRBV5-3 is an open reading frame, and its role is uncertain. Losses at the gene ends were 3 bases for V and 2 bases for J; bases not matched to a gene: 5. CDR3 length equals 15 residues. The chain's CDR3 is CARSWDRDQQETQYF. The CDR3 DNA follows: TGTGCCAGAAGCTGGGACAGGGACCAACAAGAGACCCAGTACTTC.

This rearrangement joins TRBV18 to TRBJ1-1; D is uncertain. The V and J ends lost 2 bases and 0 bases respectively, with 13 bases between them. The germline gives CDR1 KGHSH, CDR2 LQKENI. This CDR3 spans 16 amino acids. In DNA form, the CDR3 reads TGTGCCAGCTCACCAGGTTTTTCGGACCTGAACACTGAAGCTTTCTTT. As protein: CASSPGFSDLNTEAFF.

The CDR3 coding sequence is TGTGCCAGCAGCTTAGGGGCACCGGGGGTAAGGTCACCCCTCCACTTT. Translated, it gives CASSLGAPGVRSPLHF. This chain uses TRBV11-1 with TRBJ1-6, with a weak D call TRBD1 (5 bases). Germline CDR1 reads SGHAT; CDR2 reads FQDESV (reference sequence). The CDR3 has 16 residues. V was cut by 1 base and J by 10 bases, with 17 bases left in between.